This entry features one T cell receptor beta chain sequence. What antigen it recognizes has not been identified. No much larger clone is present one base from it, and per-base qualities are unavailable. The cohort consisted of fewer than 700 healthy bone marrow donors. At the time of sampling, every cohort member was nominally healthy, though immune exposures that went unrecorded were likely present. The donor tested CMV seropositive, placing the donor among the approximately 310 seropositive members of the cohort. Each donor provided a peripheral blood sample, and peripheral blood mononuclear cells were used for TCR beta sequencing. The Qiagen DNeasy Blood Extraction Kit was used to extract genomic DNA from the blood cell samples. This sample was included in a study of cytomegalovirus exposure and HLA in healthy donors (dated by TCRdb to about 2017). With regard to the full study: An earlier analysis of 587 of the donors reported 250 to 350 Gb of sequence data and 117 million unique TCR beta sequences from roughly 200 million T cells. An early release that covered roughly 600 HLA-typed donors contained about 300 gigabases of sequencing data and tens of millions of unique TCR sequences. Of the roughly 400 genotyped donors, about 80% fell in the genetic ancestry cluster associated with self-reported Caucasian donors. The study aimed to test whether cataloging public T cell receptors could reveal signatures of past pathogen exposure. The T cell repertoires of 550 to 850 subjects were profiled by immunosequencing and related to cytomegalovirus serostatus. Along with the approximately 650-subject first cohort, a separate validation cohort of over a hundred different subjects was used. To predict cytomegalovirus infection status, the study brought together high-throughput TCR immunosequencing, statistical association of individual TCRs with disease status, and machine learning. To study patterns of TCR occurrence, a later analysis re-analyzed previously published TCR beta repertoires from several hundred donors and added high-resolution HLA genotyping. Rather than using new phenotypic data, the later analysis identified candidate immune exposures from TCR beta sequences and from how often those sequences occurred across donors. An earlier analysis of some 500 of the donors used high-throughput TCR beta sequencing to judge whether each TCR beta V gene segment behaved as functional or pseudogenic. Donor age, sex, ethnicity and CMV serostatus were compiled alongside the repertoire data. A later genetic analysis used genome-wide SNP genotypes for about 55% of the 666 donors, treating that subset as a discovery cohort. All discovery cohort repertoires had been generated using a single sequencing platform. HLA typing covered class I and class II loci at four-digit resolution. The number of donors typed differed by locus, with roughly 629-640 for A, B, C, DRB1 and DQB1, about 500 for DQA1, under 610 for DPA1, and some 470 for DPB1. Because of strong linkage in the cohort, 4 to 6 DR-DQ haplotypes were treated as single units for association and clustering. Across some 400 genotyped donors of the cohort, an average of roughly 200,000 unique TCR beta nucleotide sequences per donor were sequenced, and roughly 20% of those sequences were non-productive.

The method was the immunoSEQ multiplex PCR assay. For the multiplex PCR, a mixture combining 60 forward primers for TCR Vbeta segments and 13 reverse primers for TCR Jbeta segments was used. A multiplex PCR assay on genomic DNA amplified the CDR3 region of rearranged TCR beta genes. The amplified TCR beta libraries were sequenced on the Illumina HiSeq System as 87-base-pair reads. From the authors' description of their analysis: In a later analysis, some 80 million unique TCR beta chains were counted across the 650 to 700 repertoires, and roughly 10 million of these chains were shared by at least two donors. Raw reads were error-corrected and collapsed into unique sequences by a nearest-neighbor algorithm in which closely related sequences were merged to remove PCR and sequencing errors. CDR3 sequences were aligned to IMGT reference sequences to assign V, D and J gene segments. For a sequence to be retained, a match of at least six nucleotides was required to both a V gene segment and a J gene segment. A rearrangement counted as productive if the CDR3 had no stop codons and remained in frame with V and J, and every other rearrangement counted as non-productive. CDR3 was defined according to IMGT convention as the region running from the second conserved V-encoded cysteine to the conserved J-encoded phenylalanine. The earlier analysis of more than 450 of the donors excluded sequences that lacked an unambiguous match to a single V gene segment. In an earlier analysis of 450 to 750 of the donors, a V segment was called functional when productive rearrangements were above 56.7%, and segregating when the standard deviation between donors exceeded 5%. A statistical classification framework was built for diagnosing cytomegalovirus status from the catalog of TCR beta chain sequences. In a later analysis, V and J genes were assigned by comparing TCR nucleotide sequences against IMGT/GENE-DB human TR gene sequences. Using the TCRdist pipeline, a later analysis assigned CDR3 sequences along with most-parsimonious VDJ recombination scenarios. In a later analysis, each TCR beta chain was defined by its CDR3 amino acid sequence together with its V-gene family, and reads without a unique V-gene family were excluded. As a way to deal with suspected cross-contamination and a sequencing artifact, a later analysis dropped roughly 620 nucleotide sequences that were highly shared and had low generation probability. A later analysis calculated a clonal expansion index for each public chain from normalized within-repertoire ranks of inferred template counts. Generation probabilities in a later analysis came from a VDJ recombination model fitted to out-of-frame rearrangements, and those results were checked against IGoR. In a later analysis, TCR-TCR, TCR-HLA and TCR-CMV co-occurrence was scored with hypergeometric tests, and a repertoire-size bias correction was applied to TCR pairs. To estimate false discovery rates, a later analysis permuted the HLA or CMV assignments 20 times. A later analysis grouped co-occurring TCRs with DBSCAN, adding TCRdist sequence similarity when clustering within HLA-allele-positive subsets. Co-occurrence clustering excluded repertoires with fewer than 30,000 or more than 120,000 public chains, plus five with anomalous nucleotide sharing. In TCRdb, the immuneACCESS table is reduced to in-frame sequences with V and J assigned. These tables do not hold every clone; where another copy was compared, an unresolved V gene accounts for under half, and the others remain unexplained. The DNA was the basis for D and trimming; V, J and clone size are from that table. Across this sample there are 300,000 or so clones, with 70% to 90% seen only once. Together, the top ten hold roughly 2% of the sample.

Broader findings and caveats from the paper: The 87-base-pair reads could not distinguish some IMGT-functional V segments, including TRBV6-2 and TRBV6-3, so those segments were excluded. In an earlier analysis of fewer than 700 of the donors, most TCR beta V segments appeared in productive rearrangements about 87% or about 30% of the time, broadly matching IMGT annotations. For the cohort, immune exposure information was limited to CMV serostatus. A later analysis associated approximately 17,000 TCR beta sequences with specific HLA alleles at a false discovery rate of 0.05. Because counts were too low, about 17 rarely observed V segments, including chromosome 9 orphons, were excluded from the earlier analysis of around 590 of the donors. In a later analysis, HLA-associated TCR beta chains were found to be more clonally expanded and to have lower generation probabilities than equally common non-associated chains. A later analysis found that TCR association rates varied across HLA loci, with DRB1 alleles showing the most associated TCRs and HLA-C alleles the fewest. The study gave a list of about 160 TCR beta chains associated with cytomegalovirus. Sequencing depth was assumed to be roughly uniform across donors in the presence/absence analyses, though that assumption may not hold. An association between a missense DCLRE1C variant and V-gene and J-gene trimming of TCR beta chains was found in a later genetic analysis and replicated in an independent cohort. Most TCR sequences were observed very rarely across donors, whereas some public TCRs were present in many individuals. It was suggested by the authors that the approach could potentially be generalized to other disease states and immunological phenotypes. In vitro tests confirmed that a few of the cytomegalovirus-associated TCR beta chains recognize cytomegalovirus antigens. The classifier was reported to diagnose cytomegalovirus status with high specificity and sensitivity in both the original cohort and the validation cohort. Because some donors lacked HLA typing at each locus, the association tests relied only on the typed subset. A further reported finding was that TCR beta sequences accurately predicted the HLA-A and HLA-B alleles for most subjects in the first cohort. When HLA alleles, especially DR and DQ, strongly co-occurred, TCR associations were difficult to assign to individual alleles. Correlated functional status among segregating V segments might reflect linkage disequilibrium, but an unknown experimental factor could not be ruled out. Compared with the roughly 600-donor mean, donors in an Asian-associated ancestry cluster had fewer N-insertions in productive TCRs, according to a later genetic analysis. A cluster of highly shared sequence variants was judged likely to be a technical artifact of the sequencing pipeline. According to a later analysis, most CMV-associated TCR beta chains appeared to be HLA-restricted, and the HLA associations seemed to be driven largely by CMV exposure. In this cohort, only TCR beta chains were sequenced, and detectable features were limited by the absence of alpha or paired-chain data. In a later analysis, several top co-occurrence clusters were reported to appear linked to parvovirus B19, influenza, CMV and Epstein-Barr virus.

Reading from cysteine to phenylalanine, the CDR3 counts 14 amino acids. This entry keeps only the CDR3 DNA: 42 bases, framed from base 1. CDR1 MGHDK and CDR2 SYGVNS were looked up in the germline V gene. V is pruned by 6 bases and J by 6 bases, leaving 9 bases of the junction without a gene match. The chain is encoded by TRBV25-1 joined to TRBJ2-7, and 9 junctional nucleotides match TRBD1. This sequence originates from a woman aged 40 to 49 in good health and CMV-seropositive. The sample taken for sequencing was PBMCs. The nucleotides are TGTGCCAGCAGAAATAGACAGGGGGTCGGCGAGCAGTACTTC. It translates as CASRNRQGVGEQYF.